The rows below give T cell receptor beta chains drawn from one sample of a study of blood T cell repertoires in COVID-19. Generated by immunoSEQ multiplex PCR, the TCRdb table keeps only in-frame clones and is missing some. The sample records 89,000 or so clones, roughly 85% being singletons. Sequencing used peripheral blood. Source of these receptors: a man older than 75 with acute or convalescent COVID-19. The CDR3 runs from the conserved cysteine through the conserved F or W. Fields, in order: clone size, V gene, J gene, CDR3 protein. Only part of the rows carry a size: once, few, many, or a class if the clone is expanded.

clone size: .
V gene: TRBV12-1
J gene: TRBJ2-5
CDR3 protein: CASSWRLANLRETQYF

clone size: .
V gene: TRBV28
J gene: TRBJ2-7
CDR3 protein: CASSTWTGIREQYF

clone size: once
V gene: TRBV7-9
J gene: TRBJ2-3
CDR3 protein: CASSHTGESTDTQYF

clone size: .
V gene: TRBV5-1
J gene: TRBJ2-7
CDR3 protein: CASSSEWEQYF

clone size: .
V gene: TRBV30
J gene: TRBJ1-2
CDR3 protein: CAWRGSRDYREGYTF

clone size: .
V gene: TRBV5-1
J gene: TRBJ1-3
CDR3 protein: CASSWTGASSGNTIYF

clone size: .
V gene: TRBV6-4
J gene: TRBJ2-7
CDR3 protein: CASSAAGGAHEQYF

clone size: .
V gene: TRBV6-5
J gene: TRBJ2-3
CDR3 protein: CASSYSSERRGYF

clone size: .
V gene: TRBV5-3
J gene: TRBJ2-7
CDR3 protein: CARSSRGDPYEQYF

clone size: .
V gene: TRBV30
J gene: TRBJ2-3
CDR3 protein: CAWSVLGGTDTQYF

clone size: .
V gene: TRBV28
J gene: TRBJ2-7
CDR3 protein: CASSTLEYEQYF

clone size: once
V gene: TRBV5-1
J gene: TRBJ1-1
CDR3 protein: CASSLITTGGDTEAFF

clone size: .
V gene: TRBV6-2/TRBV6-3
J gene: TRBJ1-6
CDR3 protein: CASSRDRGNSPLHF

clone size: .
V gene: TRBV19
J gene: TRBJ1-5
CDR3 protein: CASANRPGDQPQHF

clone size: .
V gene: TRBV11-2
J gene: TRBJ2-2
CDR3 protein: CASSPEGLSGELFF

clone size: .
V gene: TRBV7-8
J gene: TRBJ1-1
CDR3 protein: CASSLTTGDTEAFF

clone size: .
V gene: TRBV27
J gene: TRBJ1-5
CDR3 protein: CASSLIGQLSNQPQHF

clone size: .
V gene: TRBV2
J gene: TRBJ2-7
CDR3 protein: CASTVIAGAEQYF

clone size: .
V gene: TRBV19
J gene: TRBJ2-1
CDR3 protein: CASSNPFTGGAYNEQFF

clone size: once
V gene: TRBV10-3
J gene: TRBJ1-1
CDR3 protein: CAIMTDRMNTEAFF

clone size: .
V gene: TRBV29-1
J gene: TRBJ2-7
CDR3 protein: CSVTSGRAYEQYF

clone size: .
V gene: TRBV14
J gene: TRBJ2-3
CDR3 protein: CASSQAAGVPTDTQYF

clone size: .
V gene: TRBV7-8
J gene: TRBJ2-2
CDR3 protein: CAGGGWTNTGELFF

clone size: .
V gene: TRBV6-1
J gene: TRBJ2-7
CDR3 protein: CASSEGGTGTYEQYF

clone size: once
V gene: TRBV5-1
J gene: TRBJ2-6
CDR3 protein: CASNLGGPYSGANVLTF

clone size: few
V gene: TRBV10-2
J gene: TRBJ2-7
CDR3 protein: CASSVSSASSYEQYF

clone size: .
V gene: TRBV7-2
J gene: TRBJ1-6
CDR3 protein: CASSLGIGGLNSPLHF

clone size: once
V gene: TRBV6-2/TRBV6-3
J gene: TRBJ2-7
CDR3 protein: CASSYYRLAEISYEQYF